Ten or more counts support the clone carrying this T cell receptor beta chain. TCR beta CDR3 amplification used RNA transcripts. Amplification began with first-round RT-PCR using HTBI primers, then second-round multiplex PCR was performed. MiXCR was run by TCRdb on the multiplex PCR reads, yielding one entry per CDR3 protein. The sample shows 500,000 to 700,000 distinct CDR3 sequences, 39% of them seen only once. This specimen comes from a study of Graves' ophthalmopathy and Graves' hyperthyroidism. This clonotype was obtained from an adult man with Graves' hyperthyroidism. The sequenced sample was peripheral blood or thyroid tissue (not recorded which).

DNA for the CDR3: TGTGCCAGCAGCTTAGCGTTGCCGAACACTGAAGCTTTCTTT. Its translation: CASSLALPNTEAFF. This sequence joins TRBV7-9 and TRBJ1-1; D is uncertain. V was pared by 0 bases and J by 1 base, with 6 bases between. Germline CDR1 and CDR2: SEHNR and FQNEAQ (reference sequence). The CDR3 consists of 14 residues.